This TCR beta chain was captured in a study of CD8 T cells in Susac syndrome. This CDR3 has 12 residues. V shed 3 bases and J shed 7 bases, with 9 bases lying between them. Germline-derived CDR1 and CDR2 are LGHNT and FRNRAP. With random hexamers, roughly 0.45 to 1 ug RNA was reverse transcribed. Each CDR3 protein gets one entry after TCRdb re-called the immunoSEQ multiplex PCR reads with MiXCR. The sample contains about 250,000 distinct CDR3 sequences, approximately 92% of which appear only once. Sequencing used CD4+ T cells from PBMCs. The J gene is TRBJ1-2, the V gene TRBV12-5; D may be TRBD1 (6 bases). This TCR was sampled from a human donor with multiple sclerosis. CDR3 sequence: CASGLQGSGYTF. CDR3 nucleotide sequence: TGTGCTAGTGGTTTACAGGGCTCTGGCTACACCTTC.